This paragraph reports one T cell receptor beta chain. Antigen unknown. PCR primers comprised 60 Vbeta and 13 Jbeta primers. Profiling relied on immunoSEQ multiplex PCR, and the TCRdb table lists in-frame clones only, not all of them. The table shows roughly 120,000 clones, with 78% occurring only once. The data derive from a study of cytomegalovirus exposure and HLA in healthy donors. About the study: Samples from HLA-typed donors yielded 65 million to 90 million unique TCRs in an early data release.

The V end lost 3 bases, the J end lost 6 bases, and 15 bases lay between the germline ends. Per the germline V gene, CDR1 is LNHDA and CDR2 is SQIVND (reference sequence). This CDR3 contains 14 residues. Study-wide results and limits: TCR beta sequences reportedly predicted the HLA-A and HLA-B alleles of most subjects accurately. Association with HLA alleles at 0.05 false discovery rate was found for 15,000 to 20,000 TCR beta sequences in a later analysis. The authors listed some 160 TCR beta chains as cytomegalovirus-associated.

The source material was PBMCs. The V gene is TRBV19, the J gene TRBJ2-7; D is perhaps TRBD2 (7 bases). This receptor was identified in a man aged 35-49 years in good health and CMV-seronegative. Here the CDR3 reads CASSIIGGGAEQYF. The CDR3 DNA reads TGTGCCAGTAGTATTATAGGGGGGGGTGCCGAGCAGTACTTC.